The 5 T cell receptor beta chains in this list originate from one sample, sequenced in a study of patients and donors after allogeneic stem cell transplantation. TCRdb analysed the RT-PCR reads with MiXCR anew, one entry per CDR3 protein. The data show about 87,000 distinct CDR3 sequences, around 5% seen once. The sequenced sample was blood, either unsorted or a sorted T cell fraction (not recorded which). The source of these receptors is a human donor who was either an allogeneic HSCT recipient or a stem cell or donor lymphocyte infusion donor (not recorded which). It is not recorded whose cells these are; they may come from a transplant donor.

This clonotype has just a few counts. The chain recombines TRBV12-3 or TRBV12-4 with TRBJ1-1; TRBD1 aligns across 10 bases. The CDR3 length is 16 residues. J was trimmed by 5 bases and V by 5 bases; bases with no gene match: 11. The CDR3 spells CASSVLRQGARTEAFF. The CDR3 coding sequence is TGTGCCAGCAGTGTGCTTCGACAGGGGGCGAGAACTGAAGCTTTCTTT.

This clonotype showed up many times. The genes are TRBV9 and TRBJ2-3; D is ambiguous. Germline assignment: CDR1 SGDLS and CDR2 YYNGEE. Trimming stripped 0 bases from V and 5 bases from J, with 19 bases between. This CDR3 contains 17 residues. CDR3 region: CASSVGVGRGVQDTQYF. The CDR3 DNA reads TGTGCCAGCAGCGTAGGAGTTGGCCGTGGGGTACAAGATACGCAGTATTTT. The full variable domain, completed using reference TRBV9 and TRBJ2-3, is DSGVTQTPKHLITATGQRVTLRCSPRSGDLSVYWYQQSLDQGLQFLIQYYNGEERAKGNILERFSAQQFPDLHSELNLSSLELGDSALYFCASSVGVGRGVQDTQYFGPGTRLTVL.

In its sample, this clonotype was seen many times. The chain employs TRBV19 and TRBJ2-7; TRBD2 aligns across 8 bases. The trim removed 2 bases at V and 3 bases at J, leaving 3 bases unmatched. Germline CDR1 reads LNHDA; CDR2 reads SQIVND (reference sequence). The CDR3 contains 14 residues. The CDR3 loop reads CASSISGSFYEQYF. As DNA, the CDR3 is TGTGCCAGTAGTATAAGCGGGAGCTTCTACGAGCAGTACTTC. Looking up the rest from reference TRBV19 and TRBJ2-7 gives the full variable domain: DGGITQSPKYLFRKEGQNVTLSCEQNLNHDAMYWYRQDPGQGLRLIYYSQIVNDFQKGDIAEGYSVSREKKESFPLTVTSAQKNPTAFYLCASSISGSFYEQYFGPGTRLTVT.

This clonotype has ten or more counts. The chain joins TRBV20-1 to TRBJ1-4; D unresolved. The CDR3 sequence is 12 residues long. The V gene lost 0 bases and the J gene lost 7 bases, with 6 bases spanning the gap. CDR1 and CDR2 (germline): DFQATT, SNEGSKA (reference sequence). Written as DNA, the CDR3 is TGCAGTGCTAGAGATGTAGGTGAAAAACTGTTTTTT. Residues: CSARDVGEKLFF.

At least ten counts were recorded for this clonotype. V usage is TRBV5-6 and J usage is TRBJ1-5, with a weak D call TRBD1 (6 bases). The germline V gene encodes CDR1 SGHDT and CDR2 YYEEEE. The CDR3 sequence is 16 residues long. Deletions cut 4 bases from V and 0 bases from J, with 14 bases between. CDR3: CASSGGGPNSNQPQHF. The CDR3, as DNA: TGTGCCAGCAGCGGCGGGGGGCCTAATAGCAATCAGCCCCAGCATTTT.